Below, 23 T cell receptor beta chains from the same sample are listed, as sequenced in a study of cytomegalovirus exposure and HLA in healthy donors. Here immunoSEQ multiplex PCR was the method, and the copy in TCRdb shows in-frame clones only, minus some. The repertoire includes about 110,000 clones, about 88% of them detected once, and less than 2.5% sits in the top ten. Sequenced material: PBMCs. The receptor set was obtained from a woman aged 18-29 years in good health and CMV-seronegative.

The chain combines TRBV6-5 with TRBJ2-7; 10 positions match TRBD2. Germline V gives CDR1 MNHEY, CDR2 SVGAGI. The CDR3 is 15 amino acids. V dropped 2 bases and J dropped 2; count of bases not matched to a gene: 3. The CDR3 nucleotides read TGTGCCAGCAGTTACGGGACTAGCGCAACCTACGAGCAGTACTTC. Its protein is CASSYGTSATYEQYF.

The chain employs TRBV4-1 and TRBJ2-3; 14 bases map to TRBD2. This CDR3 comprises 18 residues. From germline, CDR1 is MGHRA and CDR2 YSYEKL. Germline trimming cut 8 bases from V and 3 bases from J; bases unmatched to any gene: 13. CDR3 sequence: CASHQGLAGAIKTDTQYF. The CDR3 nucleotides are TGCGCCAGCCACCAGGGACTAGCGGGGGCCATAAAAACAGATACGCAGTATTTT.

There are a few counts of this clone. The chain combines TRBV29-1 with TRBJ1-2; 8 bases match TRBD1. Germline V gives CDR1 SQVTM, CDR2 ANQGSEA. V shed 8 bases, J shed 8 bases, and the junction held 10 bases outside the gene matches. The CDR3 runs 12 residues. The CDR3 nucleotides are TGCAGCTCTAACCAGGGGGCGAGCGGCTACACCTTC. Amino acid sequence: CSSNQGASGYTF.

The chain employs TRBV7-6 and TRBJ2-7; D unresolved. Trimming removed 5 bases from V and 0 bases from J, with 14 bases in between. Germline V gene sequence: CDR1 SGHVS, CDR2 FNYEAQ. There are 15 residues in the CDR3. This CDR3 reads CASSVTQSSSYEQYF. The CDR3 nucleotides are TGTGCCAGCAGCGTCACTCAATCAAGCTCCTACGAGCAGTACTTC.

V is TRBV4-2 and J is TRBJ2-1, with TRBD2 matching 8 bases. The CDR3 covers 16 residues. J gave up 6 bases and V 1 base, and 8 bases lay outside the gene matches. In germline, CDR1 is LGHNA, CDR2 YNFKEQ. CDR3 in DNA: TGTGCCAGCAGCCAAGGGGCGGGGGGCGGTGTCAATGAGCAGTTCTTC. It specifies CASSQGAGGGVNEQFF.

J is TRBJ1-2 and V is TRBV13, with no clear D. The CDR3 is 14 amino acids. From germline, CDR1 is PRHDT and CDR2 FYEKMQ (reference sequence). Trimming stripped 1 base from V and 3 bases from J, with 9 bases between. CDR3 DNA sequence: TGTGCCAGCAGCTTAGTCGGGGAAGACTATGGCTACACCTTC. It encodes CASSLVGEDYGYTF.

The chain employs TRBV25-1 and TRBJ2-5; D unresolved. V lost 3 bases and J 5 bases, leaving 4 bases between the germline ends. This CDR3 spans 11 amino acids. Per germline, CDR1 MGHDK and CDR2 SYGVNS. This chain's CDR3 is CASSDVETQYF. The CDR3 DNA sequence: TGTGCCAGCAGTGACGTGGAGACCCAGTACTTC.

V usage is TRBV30 and J usage is TRBJ2-3; maybe TRBD1 (6 bases). Looked up from germline, CDR1 is GTSNPN and CDR2 is SVGIG (reference sequence). Trimming removed 3 bases from V and 1 base from J, with 14 bases in between. This CDR3 is 15 amino acids long. For the CDR3, the DNA is TGTGCCTGGAGCCAGGGGAAGACTGGCACAGATACGCAGTATTTT. It encodes CAWSQGKTGTDTQYF.

V gene TRBV7-9 combines with J gene TRBJ1-1; D is unclear. Trimming stripped 1 base from V and 1 base from J, with 7 bases between. Germline loops: CDR1 SEHNR, CDR2 FQNEAQ (reference sequence). This CDR3 is built from 14 residues. The CDR3 bases are TGTGCCAGCAGCTTAGATCCAGGGAACACTGAAGCTTTCTTT. It specifies CASSLDPGNTEAFF.

The V and J genes are TRBV9 and TRBJ2-1; 7 positions agree with TRBD2. Germline loops: CDR1 SGDLS, CDR2 YYNGEE. The CDR3 has 14 amino acids. V dropped 0 bases and J dropped 9; count of bases not matched to a gene: 6. CDR3 nucleotides: TGTGCCAGCAGCGTAGGCGGGAGAGGCCGTGAGCAGTTCTTC. It translates to CASSVGGRGREQFF.

The rearrangement uses TRBV7-9 and TRBJ2-1, with 10 bases lining up with TRBD2. V trimming: 6 bases; J trimming: 6 bases; junction bases outside the gene matches: 11. Germline-derived CDR1 and CDR2 are SEHNR and FQNEAQ (reference sequence). The CDR3 sequence is 16 residues long. In DNA form, the CDR3 reads TGTGCCAGCAGTGACTTGCGCGGGACTAGCGCCAATGAGCAGTTCTTC. This gives the protein CASSDLRGTSANEQFF.

With regard to this clone: The sample has other DNA sequences that encode this CDR3 too. The chain recombines TRBV5-1 with TRBJ2-3; TRBD2 matches 10 bases. The CDR3 contains 14 residues. The germline CDR1 and CDR2 sequences are SGHRS and YFSETQ. The V and J ends lost 1 base and 6 bases, in that order; junction bases with no gene match: 2. The CDR3 DNA reads as TGCGCCAGCAGCTTGACTAGCGGGGTGGATACGCAGTATTTT. Residues: CASSLTSGVDTQYF.

The V and J genes are TRBV9 and TRBJ2-7, with TRBD2 matching over 8 bases. The CDR3 runs to 19 residues. The V and J ends lost 0 bases and 5 bases, in that order; junction bases with no gene match: 19. Germline-derived CDR1 and CDR2 are SGDLS and YYNGEE. The CDR3 DNA sequence: TGTGCCAGCAGCGTAGCAGGAGTGGTGGGAGGCGGGGGGATGAACGAGCAGTACTTC. Translated: CASSVAGVVGGGGMNEQYF. Based on the CDR3 plus reference TRBV9 and TRBJ2-7, the full variable domain is DSGVTQTPKHLITATGQRVTLRCSPRSGDLSVYWYQQSLDQGLQFLIQYYNGEERAKGNILERFSAQQFPDLHSELNLSSLELGDSALYFCASSVAGVVGGGGMNEQYFGPGTRLTVT.

This clone was counted between two and nine times. Sequence at one end of the junction differs from germline and may be a read error. The CDR3 region is CASSFTREGTVSF. CDR3 in DNA: TGCGCCAGCAGCTTTACCCGGGAGGGTACTGTTTCCTTC. The chain joins TRBV5-1 to TRBJ1-2; D gene ambiguous. CDR1 is SGHRS, CDR2 YFSETQ, per germline. The CDR3 has 13 amino acids.

The chain recombines TRBV5-1 with TRBJ1-4, with 8 bases matching TRBD1. This CDR3 has 16 amino acids. Unmatched junction bases numbered 5, after V lost 0 bases and J lost 4 bases. Germline V gene data show CDR1 as SGHRS and CDR2 as YFSETQ. CDR3 sequence: CASSLGQGSGNEKLFF. DNA of the CDR3: TGCGCCAGCAGCTTGGGACAGGGGAGCGGTAATGAAAAACTGTTTTTT.

The rearrangement uses TRBV7-9 and TRBJ1-1; 8 bases are a match to TRBD1. Germline trimming cut 1 base from V and 4 bases from J; bases unmatched to any gene: 5. The CDR3 loop spans 15 amino acids. Germline-derived CDR1 and CDR2 are SEHNR and FQNEAQ (reference sequence). This chain's CDR3 is CASSLGGTGGTEAFF. In DNA, the CDR3 is TGTGCCAGCAGCTTAGGGGGAACAGGGGGCACTGAAGCTTTCTTT.

The chain links TRBV11-2 to TRBJ2-5, with TRBD1 identical over 7 bases. The CDR3 has 15 residues. Germline CDR1 SGHAT, CDR2 FQNNGV. Trimming removed 0 bases from V and 5 bases from J; junction bases left unmatched: 6. In nucleotides, the CDR3 is TGTGCCAGCAGCTTAGAAGCGGCAGGGGGTGAGACCCAGTACTTC. Translation gives CASSLEAAGGETQYF.

The table lists this clone with a count of one. The J gene is TRBJ1-1, the V gene TRBV18; 7 nucleotides match TRBD1. Looked up from germline, CDR1 is KGHSH and CDR2 is LQKENI. V shed 3 bases and J 11 bases; nucleotides not matched to a gene: 9. The CDR3 loop spans 13 amino acids. CDR3 DNA sequence: TGTGCCAGCTCACCTTTTAACAGGGGCCTGGCTTTCTTT. This codes for CASSPFNRGLAFF. The full variable domain, its missing parts supplied by reference TRBV18 and TRBJ1-1, is NAGVMQNPRHLVRRRGQEARLRCSPMKGHSHVYWYRQLPEEGLKFMVYLQKENIIDESGMPKERFSAEFPKEGPSILRIQQVVRGDSAAYFCASSPFNRGLAFFGQGTRLTVV.

The chain recombines TRBV15 with TRBJ2-1, with a tentative D call TRBD2 (6 bases). Germline loops: CDR1 LNHNV, CDR2 YYDKDF (reference sequence). V shed 3 bases and J shed 0 bases, with 9 bases lying between them. The CDR3 has 15 residues. The CDR3 DNA follows: TGTGCCACCAGCAGTGGGGGGAGCTCCTACAATGAGCAGTTCTTC. Its translation is CATSSGGSSYNEQFF.

The J gene is TRBJ2-1, the V gene TRBV7-2; maybe TRBD2 (6 bases). The CDR3 is 16 amino acids. Germline V lookup: CDR1 SGHTA, CDR2 FQGNSA. V was cut by 2 bases and J by 9 bases, with 20 bases left in between. The CDR3 sequence is CASSLSNGRGGGEQFF. CDR3 coding DNA: TGTGCCAGCAGCTTAAGTAACGGGAGAGGCGGAGGTGAGCAGTTCTTC.

The rearrangement uses TRBV6-1 and TRBJ1-1; maybe TRBD1 (6 bases). The V gene lost 6 bases and the J gene lost 3 bases, with 11 bases spanning the gap. The V gene's germline CDR1 is MNHNS and CDR2 SASEGT. This CDR3 is built from 13 residues. CDR3 DNA: TGTGCCAGCAGGAACAACAGGGACACTGAAGCTTTCTTT. Translating gives CASRNNRDTEAFF.

This clone is a singleton in its sample. The chain uses TRBV18 and TRBJ2-2; a weak D match, TRBD2 (6 bases). V was shortened by 3 bases and J by 4 bases, with 12 bases between the two germline ends. The length of the CDR3 is 15 residues. Germline V gene sequence: CDR1 KGHSH, CDR2 LQKENI. The CDR3 nucleotides are TGTGCCAGCTCACCTCGCGGGGTTACCACCGGGGAGCTGTTTTTT. It encodes CASSPRGVTTGELFF.

V is TRBV6-1 and J is TRBJ2-1; 7 nucleotides match TRBD2. J lost 2 bases, V lost 4 bases, and 14 bases had no gene match. Germline lookup yields CDR1 MNHNS and CDR2 SASEGT. This CDR3 has 18 residues. The CDR3 is CASSALSIREATYNEQFF. Here the CDR3 DNA reads TGTGCCAGCAGTGCCCTATCGATACGGGAGGCAACCTACAATGAGCAGTTCTTC.